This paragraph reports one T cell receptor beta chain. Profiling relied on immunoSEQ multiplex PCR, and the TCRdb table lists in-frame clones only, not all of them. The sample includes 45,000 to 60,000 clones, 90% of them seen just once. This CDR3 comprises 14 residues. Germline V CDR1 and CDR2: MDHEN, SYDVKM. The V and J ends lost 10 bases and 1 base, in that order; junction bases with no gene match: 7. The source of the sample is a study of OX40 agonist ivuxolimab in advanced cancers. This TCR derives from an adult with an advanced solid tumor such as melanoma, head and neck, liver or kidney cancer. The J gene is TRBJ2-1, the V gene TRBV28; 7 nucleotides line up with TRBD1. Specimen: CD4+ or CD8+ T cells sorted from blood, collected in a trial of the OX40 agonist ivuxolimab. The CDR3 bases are TGTGCCACCAGGGGGATGCGGTCCTACAATGAGCAGTTCTTC. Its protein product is CATRGMRSYNEQFF.